This passage covers 2 T cell receptor beta chains from one sample sequenced in a study of control samples from healthy donors and cancer patients (TCRdb year 2020). Libraries were built with the immunoSEQ multiplex PCR assay. TCRdb took over this immuneACCESS table, retaining in-frame rearrangements with V and J assigned. Such tables are incomplete; in checked studies, under half of the missing clones stem from an unresolved V gene, and the remainder is unexplained. The sample table contains roughly 120,000 clones; only one count was recorded for more than 70% of them. The ten largest make up 2.3% of the sample. Input material: blood. These receptors were obtained from a woman in her 70s in good health.

CDR3 nucleotides: TGTGCCATCAGTGAGTCTTGGGGGGCGCGTGGAAACACCATATATTTT. It yields the protein CAISESWGARGNTIYF. The rearrangement links TRBV10-3 to TRBJ1-3, with a tentative D call TRBD1 (6 bases). This CDR3 is built from 16 residues. The V gene lost 0 bases and the J gene lost 3 bases, with 12 bases spanning the gap. From germline, CDR1 is ENHRY and CDR2 SYGVKD.

V and J are TRBV15 and TRBJ1-2; D is ambiguous. The CDR3 totals 13 residues. Per the germline V gene, CDR1 is LNHNV and CDR2 is YYDKDF (reference sequence). With 0 bases removed from V and 4 bases from J, the gap between germline ends came to 6 bases. CDR3: CATSRDWIYGYTF. The CDR3 coding sequence is TGTGCCACCAGCAGAGATTGGATCTATGGCTACACCTTC.